This T cell receptor (beta chain) was sequenced during a study of shared clonotypes between healthy human individuals. Turning to the study itself: CD4 naive and memory got three plates each, CD8 naive two, CD8 memory one.

As regards this clone: Antigen specificity is unknown.

Study-wide results and caveats: Limited genetic and exposure-history diversity came from having few donors.

Germline CDR1 is MGHRA and CDR2 is YSYEKL. Trimming removed 0 bases from V and 2 bases from J, with 13 bases in between. The CDR3 length is 16 residues. CD45RO negativity and positive selection for CCR7 defined naive CD8 cells, a population that excluded terminally differentiated effector memory CD45RA+ cells. Libraries were prepared by immunoSEQ multiplex PCR; TCRdb keeps only in-frame clonotypes and omits some of them. The repertoire holds nearly 600,000 clones, nearly 97% seen once, with 0.11% in the top ten. The TCR sequence derives from a woman younger than 45 in good health. The chain joins TRBV4-1 to TRBJ1-1; D unresolved. The sample consisted of naive CD8+ T cells sorted from blood. The CDR3 loop reads CASSQENRALNTEAFF. Written as DNA, the CDR3 is TGCGCCAGCAGCCAAGAAAACCGGGCCCTTAACACTGAAGCTTTCTTT.